One and the same sample provided the 9 T cell receptor beta chains below, sequenced in a study of blood T cell repertoires in COVID-19. The assay was immunoSEQ multiplex PCR, and TCRdb's table has in-frame clones only and misses some. Of a few hundred thousand clones in the sample, approximately 81% are singletons; the top ten hold 5% to 8%. The sample consisted of PBMCs or T cells enriched from blood (not recorded which). Receptors originate from a woman between 50 and 59 years old who had been exposed to COVID-19.

The CDR3 sequence is CATSDPRTGGTYGYTF. CDR3 in DNA: TGTGCCACCAGTGATCCCCGGACAGGGGGCACCTATGGCTACACCTTC. The rearrangement uses TRBV24-1 and TRBJ1-2; 11 bases line up with TRBD1. CDR3 length: 16 residues. Germline CDR1 is KGHDR and CDR2 is SFDVKD. J lost 4 bases, V lost 3 bases, and 6 bases had no gene match.

This clone was found once. The sample contains more than one DNA sequence encoding this CDR3. V and J are TRBV7-9 and TRBJ1-1, with TRBD1 as a possible D gene (6 bases). Germline V gene data show CDR1 as SEHNR and CDR2 as FQNEAQ (reference sequence). This CDR3 has 14 residues. V lost 0 bases, J lost 4 bases, and 9 bases lay in between. Here the CDR3 DNA reads TGTGCCAGCAGCTTAGCTGGGGGCTCCACTGAAGCTTTCTTT. This gives the protein CASSLAGGSTEAFF.

The chain joins TRBV7-2 to TRBJ2-1; 10 nucleotides align to TRBD1. From germline, CDR1 is SGHTA and CDR2 FQGNSA. This CDR3 contains 17 residues. Trimming cost V 4 bases and J 4 bases; bases outside gene matches: 10. The CDR3 region is CASSSARTGGEYNEQFF. DNA for the CDR3: TGTGCCAGCAGCTCAGCCCGGACAGGGGGAGAGTACAATGAGCAGTTCTTC.

This clone was seen a single time. The chain's CDR3 is CARDEGGETQYF. The CDR3 DNA is TGTGCCAGGGACGAGGGAGGAGAGACCCAGTACTTC. This sequence joins TRBV30 and TRBJ2-5; D is perhaps TRBD2 (6 bases). Between the trimmed V and J ends, which lost 8 bases and 4 bases, there was a span of 14 bases. The germline CDR1 and CDR2 sequences are GTSNPN and SVGIG (reference sequence). The CDR3 spans 12 residues.

V gene TRBV2 combines with J gene TRBJ2-7, with D unresolved. CDR3 length equals 13 residues. CDR1 is SNHLY, CDR2 FYNNEI, per germline. Trimming left V 5 bases short and J 3 bases short, with 11 bases between. For the CDR3, the DNA is TGTGCCAGCAGTAAACGGTCCTTCTACGAGCAGTACTTC. Its protein product is CASSKRSFYEQYF.

The chain recombines TRBV5-4 with TRBJ2-1; 7 bases line up with TRBD1. The CDR3 loop spans 13 amino acids. The trim removed 4 bases at V and 9 bases at J, leaving 7 bases unmatched. Germline assignment: CDR1 SGHNT and CDR2 YYREEE (reference sequence). The CDR3 region has the DNA TGTGCCAGCAGCGCAGGGGGATTCCTTGAGCAGTTCTTC. Protein: CASSAGGFLEQFF.

This clone was detected only a few times. For the CDR3, the DNA is TGTGCCAGCAGCTTGAAACAGATCCAAAACATTCAGTACTTC. It translates to CASSLKQIQNIQYF. This rearrangement joins TRBV5-6 to TRBJ2-4; D is unresolved. Per germline, CDR1 SGHDT and CDR2 YYEEEE. V was clipped by 1 base and J by 5 bases, with 10 bases between them. CDR3 size: 14 residues.

This clone came up a few times. The rearrangement uses TRBV30 and TRBJ1-5; D gene unclear. V was cut by 0 bases and J by 10 bases, with 13 bases left in between. Per germline, CDR1 GTSNPN and CDR2 SVGIG (reference sequence). This CDR3 is built from 13 residues. CDR3 region: CAWSVGLSGPQHF. In DNA, the CDR3 is TGTGCCTGGAGTGTGGGTCTATCAGGCCCCCAGCATTTT.

The rearrangement uses TRBV11-2 and TRBJ2-3, with TRBD1 matching 10 bases. The germline V gene encodes CDR1 SGHAT and CDR2 FQNNGV. The trim removed 7 bases at V and 4 bases at J, leaving 8 bases unmatched. CDR3 size: 15 residues. The CDR3 here is CASTRDRGRADTQYF. In DNA form, the CDR3 reads TGTGCCAGCACCAGAGACAGGGGGCGAGCAGATACGCAGTATTTT.